This T cell receptor beta chain originates from a study of CD8 T cells in Susac syndrome. cDNA came from approximately 0.5 to 1 ug RNA primed by random hexamers. TCRdb reprocessed the immunoSEQ multiplex PCR reads with MiXCR, giving one entry per CDR3 protein. Of more than 150,000 distinct CDR3 sequences listed, almost 96% are singletons. The V gene's germline CDR1 is MNHNS and CDR2 SASEGT. With 5 bases clipped from V and 5 bases from J, the junction kept 12 bases outside the gene matches. The CDR3 spans 17 residues. The sequenced sample consisted of CD4+ T cells from PBMCs. The J gene is TRBJ1-6, the V gene TRBV6-1; 7 bases fit TRBD1. This sequence originates from a human donor with Susac syndrome. This CDR3 is CASSRFFDRANNSPLHF. The CDR3 DNA is TGTGCCAGCAGTCGATTCTTCGACAGGGCAAATAATTCACCCCTCCACTTT.